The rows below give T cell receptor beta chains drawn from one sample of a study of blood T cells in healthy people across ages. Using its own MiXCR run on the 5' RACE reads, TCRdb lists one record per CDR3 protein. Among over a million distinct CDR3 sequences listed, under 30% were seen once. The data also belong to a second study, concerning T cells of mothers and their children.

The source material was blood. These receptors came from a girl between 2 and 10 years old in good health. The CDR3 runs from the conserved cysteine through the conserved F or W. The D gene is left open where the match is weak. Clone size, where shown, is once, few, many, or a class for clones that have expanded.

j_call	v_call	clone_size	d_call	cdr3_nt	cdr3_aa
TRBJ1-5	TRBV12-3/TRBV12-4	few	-	TGTGCCAGCAGTCCCCGGCGGGGCAGGGACAATCAGCCCCAGCATTTT	CASSPRRGRDNQPQHF
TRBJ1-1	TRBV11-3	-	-	TGTGCCAGCAGTATATATCTTGGCGGCACTGAAGCTTTCTTT	CASSIYLGGTEAFF
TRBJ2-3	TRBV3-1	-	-	TGTGCCAGCAGCCAAGATTTGTCTAGTCCCTACGGCACAGATACGCAGTATTTT	CASSQDLSSPYGTDTQYF
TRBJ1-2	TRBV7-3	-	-	TGTGCCAGCAGCTTAGGTGGTAACAGGGCTCCGGATGGCTACACCTTC	CASSLGGNRAPDGYTF
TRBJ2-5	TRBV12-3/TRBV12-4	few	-	TGTGCCAGCAGTCACGAGGGACTTCAAGAGACCCAGTACTTC	CASSHEGLQETQYF
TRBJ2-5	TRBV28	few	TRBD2	TGTGCCAGCACCCCTTCAAAGCGGGAAGTTACGGAGACCCAGTACTTC	CASTPSKREVTETQYF
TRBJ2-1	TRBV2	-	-	TGTGCCAGCAGGGTAGCGACCTACAATGAGCAGTTCTTC	CASRVATYNEQFF
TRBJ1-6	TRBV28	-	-	TGTGCCGGATCCAAGGACGGCAATTCACCCCTCCACTTT	CAGSKDGNSPLHF
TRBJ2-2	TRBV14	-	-	TGTGCCAGCAGATGGTCAGGGAAGGACGGGGAGCTGTTTTTT	CASRWSGKDGELFF
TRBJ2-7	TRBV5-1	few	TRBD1	TGCGCCAGCAGCCGCGACAGGGGGAGCGGTGAGCAGTACTTC	CASSRDRGSGEQYF
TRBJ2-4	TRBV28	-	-	TGTGCCAGCAGTTTTCTCCACATTCAGTACTTC	CASSFLHIQYF
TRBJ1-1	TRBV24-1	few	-	TGTGCCACCAGTGATTCGGGGCCGAGGGTTGGAGCTTTCTTT	CATSDSGPRVGAFF
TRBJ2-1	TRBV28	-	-	TGTGCCAGCAGCCTGCCTCTAGCGACTGAGCAGTTCTTC	CASSLPLATEQFF
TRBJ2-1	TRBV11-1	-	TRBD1	TGTGCCAGCAGCTTGGCAGGACAGGGGAGGGGCAATGAGCAGTTCTTC	CASSLAGQGRGNEQFF
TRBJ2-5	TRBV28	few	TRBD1	TGTGCCAGCAGTCCCCAGGACAGGGGGCTTGAGGAGACCCAGTACTTC	CASSPQDRGLEETQYF
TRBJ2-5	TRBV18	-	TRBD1	TGTGCCAGCTCGACGTACCCGACAGGGACACAAGAGACCCAGTACTTC	CASSTYPTGTQETQYF
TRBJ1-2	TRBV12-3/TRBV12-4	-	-	TGTGCCAGCAGAAGACTGGGTCCCTATGGCTACACCTTC	CASRRLGPYGYTF
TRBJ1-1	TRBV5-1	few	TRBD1	TGCGCCAGCAGCCGATTACAGGGGGCGCGGACTGAAGCTTTCTTT	CASSRLQGARTEAFF
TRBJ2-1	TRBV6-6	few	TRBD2	TGTGCCAGCAGTTATGTGGCTAGCGGGGGGAATGAGCAGTTCTTC	CASSYVASGGNEQFF
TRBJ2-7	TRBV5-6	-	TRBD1	TGTGCCAGCAGCTTACCGGGACAGACAAACGACCAGTACTTC	CASSLPGQTNDQYF
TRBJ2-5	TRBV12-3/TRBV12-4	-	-	TGTGCCAGCAACCCTAATCTGGGTGAAGAGACCCAGTACTTC	CASNPNLGEETQYF
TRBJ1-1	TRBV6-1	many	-	TGTGCCAGCAGTGATGCTGTGCAGGGGCCCCCGGAGGACACTGAAGCTTTCTTT	CASSDAVQGPPEDTEAFF
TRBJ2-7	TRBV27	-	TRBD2	TGTGCCAGCAGTCCGAGCGGGGGGGTCTGGGAGCAGTACTTC	CASSPSGGVWEQYF
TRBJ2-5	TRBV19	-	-	TGTGCCAGACCGGGCCCCGCGAGGGAGACCCAGTACTTC	CARPGPARETQYF
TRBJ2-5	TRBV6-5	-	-	TGTGCCAGCAGCAACGATGGGGAGACCCAGTACTTC	CASSNDGETQYF
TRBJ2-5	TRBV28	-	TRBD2	TGTGCCAGCAGCTATGCGGTAGCGGGGCGAGAGACCCAGTACTTC	CASSYAVAGRETQYF
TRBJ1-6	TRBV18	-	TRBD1	TGTGCCAGCTCACCTGCCCCGGACAGGGTGTATGATTCACCCCTCCACTTT	CASSPAPDRVYDSPLHF
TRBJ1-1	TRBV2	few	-	TGTGCCAGCACCCCCGTCATAGGCACTGAAGCTTTCTTT	CASTPVIGTEAFF
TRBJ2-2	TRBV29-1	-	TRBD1	TGCAGCGCCTGGGACAGGACCACCGGGGAGCTGTTTTTT	CSAWDRTTGELFF
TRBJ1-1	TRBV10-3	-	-	TGTGCCATCGGCGAGAACACTGAAGCTTTCTTT	CAIGENTEAFF
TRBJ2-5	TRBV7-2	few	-	TGTGCCAGCAGCTTAAGATTCCAAGAGACCCAGTGCTTC	CASSLRFQETQCF
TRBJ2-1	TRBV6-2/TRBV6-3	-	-	TGTGCCAGCACCGACCTTCAGCAGGGCCGTGAACAGTTCTTC	CASTDLQQGREQFF
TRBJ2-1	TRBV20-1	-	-	TGCAGTGCTAGAGACCCACCCCACAATGAGCAGTTCTTC	CSARDPPHNEQFF